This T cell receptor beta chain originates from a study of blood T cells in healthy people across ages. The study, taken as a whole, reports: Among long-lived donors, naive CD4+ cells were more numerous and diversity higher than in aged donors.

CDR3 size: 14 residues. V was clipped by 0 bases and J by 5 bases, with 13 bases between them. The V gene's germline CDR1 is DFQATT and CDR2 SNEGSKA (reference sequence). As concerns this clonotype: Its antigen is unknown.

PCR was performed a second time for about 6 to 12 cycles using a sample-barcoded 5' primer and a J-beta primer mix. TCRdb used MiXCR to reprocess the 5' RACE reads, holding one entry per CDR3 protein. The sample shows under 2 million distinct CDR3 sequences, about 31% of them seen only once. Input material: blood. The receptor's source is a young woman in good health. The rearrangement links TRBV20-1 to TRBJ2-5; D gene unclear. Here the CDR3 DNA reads TGCAGTGCTAGAGACGTGGTCCACATCGAGACCCAGTACTTC. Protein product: CSARDVVHIETQYF.